The 9 T cell receptor beta chains below were found in one sample sequenced in a study of T-cell memory formation after mild COVID-19 (dated by TCRdb to the early 2020s). Library creation used 5' RACE. TCRdb lists the instrument as Illumina NovaSeq 6000. TCRdb reprocessed the public reads (quality trimming at Q25 with fastp, clone calling with MiXCR) and kept in-frame beta chains. Each CDR3 protein gets just one entry, which takes the most common genes and DNA from the rows behind it. The sample table lists about 29,000 distinct CDR3 sequences, about 16% of them with a count of one. More than 1.3% of the sample rests with the top ten. Sequencing was carried out using PBMCs or a T cell subset sorted from them (not recorded which). The receptors shown here come from an adult who had mild COVID-19 (a few samples of this study predate the infection). The sample titles of this study are shuffled in the database, so cell type and time point are left out.

This clonotype came up a few times. The genes are TRBV6-2 or TRBV6-3 and TRBJ1-2; 7 nucleotides match TRBD1. Germline values: CDR1 MNHEY, CDR2 SVGEGT. The CDR3 has 17 residues. J gave up 6 bases and V 7 bases, and 20 bases lay outside the gene matches. The CDR3 DNA reads TGTGCCAGCAATAGACGGGGGAGGGGGCGAACCCCGCATGGCTACACCTTC. As protein: CASNRRGRGRTPHGYTF.

In its sample, this clonotype was seen many times. The V call is TRBV29-1, the J call TRBJ2-5; the D is unclear. This CDR3 is 12 amino acids long. Trimming took off 6 bases at V and 2 bases at J, with 10 bases between the two ends. In germline, CDR1 is SQVTM, CDR2 ANQGSEA. This chain's CDR3 is CSVTSAQETQYF. The CDR3 nucleotides are TGCAGCGTGACCTCCGCACAAGAGACCCAGTACTTC. Complete variable domain (other parts from reference TRBV29-1 and TRBJ2-5): SAVISQKPSRDICQRGTSLTIQCQVDSQVTMMFWYRQQPGQSLTLIATANQGSEATYESGFVIDKFPISRPNLTFSTLTVSNMSPEDSSIYLCSVTSAQETQYFGPGTRLLVL.

This clonotype was seen ten or more times. This rearrangement joins TRBV12-3 or TRBV12-4 to TRBJ2-3, with D maybe TRBD2 (5 bases). Trimming took off 4 bases at V and 3 bases at J, with 14 bases between the two ends. The CDR3 spans 15 residues. In DNA form, the CDR3 reads TGTGCCAGCAGTTCCCTCGGACTCGGTACAGATACGCAGTATTTT. This encodes CASSSLGLGTDTQYF.

This clonotype was counted ten times or more. J is TRBJ1-6 and V is TRBV7-8; 10 bases are a match to TRBD1. The ends lost 6 bases at V and 5 bases at J; junction bases unmatched: 7. This CDR3 has 16 amino acids. The germline gives CDR1 SGHVS, CDR2 FQNEAQ. CDR3 loop: CASSSTGTGDNSPLHF. Here the CDR3 DNA reads TGTGCCAGCAGTTCAACCGGGACAGGGGATAATTCACCCCTCCACTTT.

This clonotype showed up just a few times. The chain is built from TRBV12-3 or TRBV12-4 and TRBJ2-2; D possibly corresponds to TRBD2 (5 bases). The germline V and J ends were trimmed by 7 bases and 1 base, with 13 bases remaining between them. The CDR3 runs to 15 residues. The CDR3 nucleotides are TGTGCCAGCAAGTGGCTAGCCGGGAACACCGGGGAGCTGTTTTTT. It codes for CASKWLAGNTGELFF.

The sample holds many counts of this clonotype. The V gene is TRBV7-2, the J gene TRBJ2-7, with D perhaps matching TRBD1 or TRBD2 (5 bases each). CDR1 and CDR2 (germline): SGHTA, FQGNSA. With 1 base removed from V and 7 bases from J, the gap between germline ends came to 11 bases. This CDR3 has 13 amino acids. The CDR3 DNA reads as TGTGCCAGCAGCTTAGGATGGGGGAAGGAGCAGTACTTC. This translates into CASSLGWGKEQYF.

This clonotype has at least ten counts. The J gene is TRBJ2-3, the V gene TRBV28; 8 bases map to TRBD1. Per germline, CDR1 MDHEN and CDR2 SYDVKM. With 6 bases clipped from V and 9 bases from J, the junction kept 2 bases outside the gene matches. The CDR3 runs 11 residues. CDR3 coding DNA: TGTGCCAGCAGGACAGGGGACACGCAGTATTTT. This codes for CASRTGDTQYF.

This clonotype was seen at least ten times. This sequence joins TRBV9 and TRBJ2-5, with D perhaps matching TRBD2 (6 bases). This CDR3 contains 16 residues. V was shortened by 0 bases and J by 2 bases, with 14 bases between the two germline ends. CDR1 is SGDLS and CDR2 is YYNGEE in the germline V gene. Here the CDR3 reads CASSVGPASAQETQYF. CDR3 sequence (DNA): TGTGCCAGCAGCGTAGGTCCGGCTAGCGCTCAAGAGACCCAGTACTTC.

This clonotype was recorded at least ten times. The rearrangement uses TRBV25-1 and TRBJ2-7; 8 bases align to TRBD2. Germline V lookup: CDR1 MGHDK, CDR2 SYGVNS. This CDR3 region has 13 residues. V was clipped by 11 bases and J by 0 bases; unmatched bases: 6. DNA of the CDR3: TGTGCCTCGCGGGGGGCTGCCTCCTACGAGCAGTACTTC. This sequence encodes CASRGAASYEQYF.